Below, 10 T cell receptor beta chains from the same sample are listed, as sequenced in a study of cytomegalovirus exposure and HLA in healthy donors. In the PCR, 60 Vbeta and 13 Jbeta primers were used. Generated by immunoSEQ multiplex PCR, the TCRdb table keeps only in-frame clones and is missing some. The sample consists of over 80,000 clones, 65% to 85% of them appearing once. The sample consisted of PBMCs. These receptors were taken from a man aged 45 to 65 in good health and CMV-seronegative.

V is TRBV11-3 and J is TRBJ2-1; 7 bases are shared with TRBD1. This CDR3 has 15 residues. CDR1 SGHNT and CDR2 YENEEA come from the germline V gene. The J segment lost 2 bases and the V segment lost 2 bases, leaving 3 bases of the junction unmatched. CDR3 sequence: CASSLSTGAYNEQFF. Written as DNA, the CDR3 is TGTGCCAGCAGCTTAAGTACAGGGGCCTACAATGAGCAGTTCTTC.

The rearrangement uses TRBV5-4 and TRBJ2-1, with TRBD1 identical over 9 bases. Looked up from germline, CDR1 is SGHNT and CDR2 is YYREEE (reference sequence). The CDR3 has 14 amino acids. V was pared by 4 bases and J by 7 bases, with 6 bases of the junction left unmatched. CDR3 DNA sequence: TGTGCCAGCAGCCGGACAGGGGTTGAGAATGAGCAGTTCTTC. Translating gives CASSRTGVENEQFF.

The V gene is TRBV30, the J gene TRBJ2-6; D possibly corresponds to TRBD2 (5 bases). Germline V gives CDR1 GTSNPN, CDR2 SVGIG (reference sequence). V was trimmed by 3 bases and J by 3 bases, leaving 12 bases between them. The CDR3 is made up of 15 amino acids. The CDR3 bases are TGTGCCTGGAGCGATAGGAGGTTTGGGGCCAACGTCCTGACTTTC. Protein product: CAWSDRRFGANVLTF.

This clone was detected once. This rearrangement joins TRBV28 to TRBJ1-2; D is uncertain. Germline V lookup: CDR1 MDHEN, CDR2 SYDVKM. The CDR3 consists of 16 residues. V was cut by 2 bases and J by 1 base, with 14 bases left in between. DNA for the CDR3: TGTGCCAGCAGTTTAGCGGGAGGGCCTTATAACTATGGCTACACCTTC. It codes for CASSLAGGPYNYGYTF.

The V gene is TRBV15, the J gene TRBJ2-6, with 8 bases aligning to TRBD1. This CDR3 region has 21 residues. The germline V gene has CDR1 LNHNV and CDR2 YYDKDF (reference sequence). V shed 0 bases and J 4 bases; nucleotides not matched to a gene: 17. CDR3 in DNA: TGTGCCACCAGCAGAGATCCCCCTCGAGGACAGGGCGGTTCAGGGGCCAACGTCCTGACTTTC. Protein sequence: CATSRDPPRGQGGSGANVLTF.

This chain uses TRBV5-1 with TRBJ2-1, with D possibly matching TRBD2 (6 bases). The CDR3 is made up of 15 amino acids. Trimming removed 0 bases from V and 5 bases from J, with 12 bases in between. The germline gives CDR1 SGHRS, CDR2 YFSETQ. The CDR3 loop is CASSLETGVNNEQFF. The CDR3, as DNA: TGCGCCAGCAGCTTGGAAACGGGGGTCAACAATGAGCAGTTCTTC.

The V call is TRBV9, the J call TRBJ2-7; D is possibly TRBD2 (6 bases). The germline V gene encodes CDR1 SGDLS and CDR2 YYNGEE. This CDR3 has 15 residues. The V end was cut by 0 bases, the J end by 4 bases, with 14 bases between. CDR3: CASSVDTSQMYEQYF. CDR3 coding DNA: TGTGCCAGCAGCGTAGACACTAGCCAGATGTACGAGCAGTACTTC.

The rearrangement uses TRBV5-1 and TRBJ2-5, with 7 bases fitting TRBD2. The CDR3 covers 16 residues. Germline-derived CDR1 and CDR2 are SGHRS and YFSETQ. V lost 3 bases and J lost 0; bases outside the gene matches: 8. Here the CDR3 DNA reads TGCGCCAGCAGCTCGGAGCTAGCGGACTACCAAGAGACCCAGTACTTC. It codes for CASSSELADYQETQYF.

V and J are TRBV29-1 and TRBJ2-3; TRBD1 matches 9 bases. The CDR3 totals 12 residues. Germline V gene sequence: CDR1 SQVTM, CDR2 ANQGSEA. With V trimmed by 4 bases and J by 6 bases, 2 bases remained unmatched. CDR3 sequence reads: CSVGTGADTQYF. The CDR3 DNA is TGCAGCGTTGGGACAGGGGCGGATACGCAGTATTTT.

This clone was observed once. The chain carries TRBV6-5 and TRBJ2-5, with D maybe TRBD2 (5 bases). Judging by the DNA end, TRBJ2-7 fits better; the J call may be wrong. The CDR3 runs to 16 residues. CDR1 MNHEY and CDR2 SVGAGI come from the germline V gene. CDR3 sequence reads: CASSYSDSRSSYEQYF. In DNA, the CDR3 is TGTGCCAGCAGTTACTCGGACTCCCGAAGCTCCTACGAGCAGTACTTC.